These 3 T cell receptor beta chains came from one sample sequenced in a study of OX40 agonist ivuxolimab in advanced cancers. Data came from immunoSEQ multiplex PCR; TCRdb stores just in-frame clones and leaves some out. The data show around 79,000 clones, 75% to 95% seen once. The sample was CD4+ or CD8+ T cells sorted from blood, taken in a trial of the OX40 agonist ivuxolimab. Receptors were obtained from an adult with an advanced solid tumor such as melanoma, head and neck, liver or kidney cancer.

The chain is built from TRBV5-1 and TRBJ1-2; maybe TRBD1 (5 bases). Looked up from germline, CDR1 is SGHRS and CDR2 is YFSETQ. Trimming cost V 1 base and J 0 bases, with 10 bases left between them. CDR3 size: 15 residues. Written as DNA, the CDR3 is TGCGCCAGCAGCTTGAGTCCGACAGCTAACTATGGCTACACCTTC. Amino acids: CASSLSPTANYGYTF.

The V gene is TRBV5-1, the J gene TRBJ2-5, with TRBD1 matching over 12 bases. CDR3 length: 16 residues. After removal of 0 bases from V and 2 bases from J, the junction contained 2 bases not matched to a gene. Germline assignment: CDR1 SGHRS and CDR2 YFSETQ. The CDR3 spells CASSLVGQGAQETQYF. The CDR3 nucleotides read TGCGCCAGCAGCTTGGTGGGACAGGGGGCTCAAGAGACCCAGTACTTC.

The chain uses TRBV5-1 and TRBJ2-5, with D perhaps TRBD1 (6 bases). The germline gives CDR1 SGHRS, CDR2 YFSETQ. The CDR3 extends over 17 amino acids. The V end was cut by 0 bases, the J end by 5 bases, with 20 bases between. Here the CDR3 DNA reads TGCGCCAGCAGCTTGGGTGTGGGGGCGTCCACGTCGGAGACCCAGTACTTC. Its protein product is CASSLGVGASTSETQYF.